These 20 T cell receptor beta chains share one sample of origin, sequenced in a study of blood T cells in healthy people across ages. A second PCR of roughly 7 to 11 cycles used a sample-barcoded 5' primer and a J-beta primer mix. TCRdb re-analysed the 5' RACE reads in MiXCR, keeping a single row per CDR3 protein. The table shows under 2,000,000 distinct CDR3 sequences, with about 49% occurring only once. Sequenced sample: blood. Every receptor here comes from a woman aged 40 to 50 in good health.

This chain uses TRBV15 with TRBJ2-1; TRBD1 might be the D (6 bases). The CDR3 is 14 residues long. The germline V gene encodes CDR1 LNHNV and CDR2 YYDKDF (reference sequence). With 6 bases removed from V and 12 bases from J, the gap between germline ends came to 21 bases. The CDR3 DNA sequence: TGTGCCACCAGTCGGGGACAAAGCTTACGGGGGCAGTTCTTC. It yields the protein CATSRGQSLRGQFF.

The sample holds one count of this clonotype. The V and J genes are TRBV3-1 and TRBJ1-4; tentatively, D is TRBD1 (5 bases). In germline, CDR1 is LGHDT, CDR2 YNNKEL (reference sequence). CDR3 length: 16 residues. V dropped 3 bases and J dropped 0 bases, with 11 bases sitting between them. The DNA for the CDR3 is TGTGCCAGCAGCCAGCTAACAGGCGCAACTAATGAAAAACTGTTTTTT. It yields the protein CASSQLTGATNEKLFF.

In this sample, this clonotype turned up a few times. The chain combines TRBV2 with TRBJ2-1, with no clear D. The CDR3 runs to 11 residues. Between the trimmed V and J ends, which lost 5 bases and 8 bases, there was a span of 7 bases. The germline V gene encodes CDR1 SNHLY and CDR2 FYNNEI. Written as DNA, the CDR3 is TGTGCCAGCAGTACGGCTTATGAGCAGTTCTTC. This encodes CASSTAYEQFF.

This clonotype was detected only a few times. V gene TRBV3-1 combines with J gene TRBJ1-2; TRBD1 is a possible D gene (6 bases). Trimming left V 0 bases short and J 4 bases short, with 21 bases between. This CDR3 comprises 18 residues. Looked up from germline, CDR1 is LGHDT and CDR2 is YNNKEL (reference sequence). This CDR3 reads CASSQEGGQGLRGYGYTF. In DNA form, the CDR3 reads TGTGCCAGCAGCCAAGAAGGGGGGCAGGGCCTTAGGGGCTATGGCTACACCTTC.

This clonotype showed up just a few times. The chain carries TRBV29-1 and TRBJ1-2; maybe TRBD1 (5 bases). This CDR3 has 13 amino acids. Germline CDR1 SQVTM, CDR2 ANQGSEA. Trimming took 5 bases from V and 3 from J, leaving 13 bases between them. CDR3: CSVTRGTHYGYTF. DNA of the CDR3: TGCAGCGTTACGAGAGGGACGCACTATGGCTACACCTTC.

The genes are TRBV9 and TRBJ2-7; D unclear. V was pared by 4 bases and J by 3 bases, with 11 bases between. This CDR3 is built from 13 residues. Germline V gives CDR1 SGDLS, CDR2 YYNGEE. This CDR3 is CASSTALGYEQYF. CDR3 nucleotide sequence: TGTGCCAGCAGCACCGCGCTAGGCTACGAGCAGTACTTC.

V is TRBV25-1 and J is TRBJ1-2; possible D gene TRBD1, 6 bases. Trimming left V 7 bases short and J 0 bases short, with 12 bases between. The CDR3 has 14 residues. CDR1 and CDR2 (germline): MGHDK, SYGVNS. CDR3 sequence: CASKGDGANYGYTF. As DNA, the CDR3 is TGTGCCAGCAAGGGGGACGGGGCTAACTATGGCTACACCTTC.

The DNA of the CDR3 is TGCAGTGCCCAAAGTGGGAGCAGCAGCACAGATACGCAGTATTTT. Its translation: CSAQSGSSSTDTQYF. The chain combines TRBV20-1 with TRBJ2-3; tentatively, D is TRBD2 (5 bases). Germline V gene sequence: CDR1 DFQATT, CDR2 SNEGSKA (reference sequence). This CDR3 comprises 15 residues. With 6 bases removed from V and 0 bases from J, the gap between germline ends came to 16 bases.

This clonotype was counted between two and nine times. The genes are TRBV7-2 and TRBJ2-7, with 11 bases fitting TRBD2. V dropped 6 bases and J dropped 4; count of bases not matched to a gene: 5. Germline lookup yields CDR1 SGHTA and CDR2 FQGNSA. The CDR3 extends over 14 amino acids. This CDR3 reads CASRQTSGGYEQYF. The CDR3 DNA is TGTGCCAGCAGACAAACTAGCGGGGGTTACGAGCAGTACTTC.

This chain joins TRBV20-1 and TRBJ2-5; D might be TRBD2 (6 bases). Germline values: CDR1 DFQATT, CDR2 SNEGSKA (reference sequence). Trimming stripped 1 base from V and 5 bases from J, with 14 bases between. The CDR3 runs 14 residues. This CDR3 is CSARGGGSWETQYF. The CDR3 DNA follows: TGCAGTGCTAGAGGTGGGGGGAGTTGGGAGACCCAGTACTTC.

The genes are TRBV7-2 and TRBJ1-1; the D gene is possibly TRBD1 (6 bases). The CDR3 is 18 amino acids. Trimming took 5 bases from V and 4 from J, leaving 26 bases between them. The V gene's germline CDR1 is SGHTA and CDR2 FQGNSA. The CDR3 region is CASSPRGGGAGGSTEAFF. In nucleotides, the CDR3 is TGTGCCAGCAGCCCACGAGGGGGGGGCGCGGGGGGTAGCACTGAAGCTTTCTTT.

The V call is TRBV6-4, the J call TRBJ2-3, with D possibly matching TRBD1 (5 bases). Trimming shortened V by 8 bases and J by 0 bases, and 12 bases separated the two germline ends. The CDR3 length is 14 residues. The germline V gene has CDR1 MRHNA and CDR2 SNTAGT. CDR3 amino acids: CASAPGWSTDTQYF. CDR3 coding DNA: TGTGCCAGCGCGCCAGGGTGGAGCACAGATACGCAGTATTTT.

This clonotype came up a few times. This chain joins TRBV29-1 and TRBJ2-7, with 9 positions matching TRBD1. This CDR3 is built from 12 residues. Germline trimming cut 1 base from V and 6 bases from J; bases unmatched to any gene: 1. Germline-derived CDR1 and CDR2 are SQVTM and ANQGSEA. The CDR3 bases are TGCAGCGTTGAAGGGACAGGGGCCGAGCAGTACTTC. This encodes CSVEGTGAEQYF.

This chain joins TRBV6-5 and TRBJ2-4, with 7 bases fitting TRBD2. The CDR3 loop spans 16 amino acids. V lost 2 bases and J lost 13; bases outside the gene matches: 17. Per germline, CDR1 MNHEY and CDR2 SVGAGI. This CDR3 is CASSYDPSRALREQYF. The CDR3 DNA is TGTGCCAGCAGTTACGACCCGAGCAGGGCCCTGCGGGAGCAGTACTTC.

The chain combines TRBV4-3 with TRBJ2-5, with 10 nucleotides matching TRBD2. The tail of the sequence fits TRBJ2-7 better, so the J call may be wrong. The CDR3 sequence is 17 residues long. The germline gives CDR1 LGHNA, CDR2 YSLEER. The CDR3 loop is CASSQVLAGGPTYEQYF. In DNA form, the CDR3 reads TGCGCCAGCAGCCAAGTTTTAGCGGGGGGTCCTACCTACGAGCAGTACTTC.

This clonotype has just a few counts. The chain has TRBV6-2 or TRBV6-3 and TRBJ2-4; 12 bases are shared with TRBD2. The CDR3 spans 18 residues. The ends lost 5 bases at V and 8 bases at J; junction bases unmatched: 16. Germline CDR1 MNHEY, CDR2 SVGEGT. In DNA form, the CDR3 reads TGTGCCAGCAGTAGAACAGGACTAGCGGGGTTTCCACGTGACATTCAGTACTTC. It specifies CASSRTGLAGFPRDIQYF.

This chain links TRBV4-3 with TRBJ1-4, with D uncertain. This CDR3 is built from 14 residues. Germline CDR1 reads LGHNA; CDR2 reads YSLEER. Trimming pared 8 bases from V and 5 bases from J, leaving 15 bases between. The CDR3 region has the DNA TGCGCCAGCGGGAAAGTCGAAGACAATGAAAAACTGTTTTTT. Protein sequence: CASGKVEDNEKLFF.

This chain uses TRBV6-1 with TRBJ2-7; D not resolved. The CDR3 contains 13 residues. Germline CDR1 and CDR2: MNHNS and SASEGT. The V gene lost 0 bases and the J gene lost 5 bases, with 8 bases spanning the gap. The CDR3 loop reads CASSEAARDEQYF. The CDR3 DNA sequence: TGTGCCAGCAGTGAAGCAGCTCGGGACGAGCAGTACTTC.

The V and J genes are TRBV4-3 and TRBJ2-1, with D uncertain. Germline V lookup: CDR1 LGHNA, CDR2 YSLEER. The ends were cut back, 0 bases at V and 0 bases at J, with 12 bases in the middle. The CDR3 sequence is 17 residues long. The CDR3 coding sequence is TGCGCCAGCAGCCAAGACCCTGGCCTGACCTCCTACAATGAGCAGTTCTTC. This sequence encodes CASSQDPGLTSYNEQFF.

The V gene is TRBV2, the J gene TRBJ2-3; D unclear. Looked up from germline, CDR1 is SNHLY and CDR2 is FYNNEI. Trimming pared 8 bases from V and 2 bases from J, leaving 8 bases between. This CDR3 spans 12 amino acids. The CDR3 here is CASAQTTDTQYF. CDR3 nucleotide sequence: TGTGCCAGCGCCCAGACCACAGATACGCAGTATTTT.